This T cell receptor (beta chain) emerged from a study of beta chain features in type 1 diabetes. As for this clone: Its target is unknown.

Reverse transcribing all isolated RNA meant expressed TCRB transcripts were sequenced. The assay was immunoSEQ multiplex PCR, and TCRdb's table has in-frame clones only and misses some. This sample has 130,000 or so clones, with 9% to 10% found just once. General observations from the study: Within patients, naive, central memory and Treg TCRB repertoires seemed more similar than within healthy donors. People with Type 1 diabetes carried modestly yet significantly shorter TCRB CDR3s in all four CD4+ subsets.

By way of CD45RO/CCR7/CD25/CD127/CD95/CD27, the CD4+ regulatory, stem cell-like memory, central memory and naive cells were sorted. V trimming: 1 base; J trimming: 0 bases; junction bases outside the gene matches: 5. This CDR3 spans 17 amino acids. The germline V gene has CDR1 SGHNT and CDR2 YYREEE (reference sequence). This TCR was recovered from a middle-aged woman in good health. Source material: central memory CD4+ T cells from blood. The gene calls are TRBV5-4 and TRBJ1-4; 8 nucleotides align to TRBD1. The CDR3: CASSLRQGFTTNEKLFF. DNA of the CDR3: TGTGCCAGCAGCTTGCGACAGGGGTTTACAACTAATGAAAAACTGTTTTTT.